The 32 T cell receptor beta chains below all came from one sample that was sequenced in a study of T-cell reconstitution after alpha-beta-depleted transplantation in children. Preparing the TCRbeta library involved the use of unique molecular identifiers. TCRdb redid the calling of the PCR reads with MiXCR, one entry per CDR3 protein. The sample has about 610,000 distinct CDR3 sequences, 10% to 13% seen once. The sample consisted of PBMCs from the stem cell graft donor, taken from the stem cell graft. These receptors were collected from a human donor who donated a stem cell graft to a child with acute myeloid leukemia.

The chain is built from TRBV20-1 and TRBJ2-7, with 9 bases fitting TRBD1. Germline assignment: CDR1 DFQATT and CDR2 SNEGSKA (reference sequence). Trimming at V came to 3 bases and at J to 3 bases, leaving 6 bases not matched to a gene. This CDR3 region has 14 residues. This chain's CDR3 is CSASVQGALYEQYF. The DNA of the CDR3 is TGCAGTGCTAGCGTACAGGGGGCCCTCTACGAGCAGTACTTC.

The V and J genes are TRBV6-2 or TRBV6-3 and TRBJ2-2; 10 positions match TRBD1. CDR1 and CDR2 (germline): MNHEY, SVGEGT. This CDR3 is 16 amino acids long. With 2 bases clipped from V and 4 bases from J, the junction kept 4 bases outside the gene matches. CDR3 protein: CASSYGQGVITGELFF. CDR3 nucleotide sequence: TGTGCCAGCAGTTACGGACAGGGGGTAATCACCGGGGAGCTGTTTTTT.

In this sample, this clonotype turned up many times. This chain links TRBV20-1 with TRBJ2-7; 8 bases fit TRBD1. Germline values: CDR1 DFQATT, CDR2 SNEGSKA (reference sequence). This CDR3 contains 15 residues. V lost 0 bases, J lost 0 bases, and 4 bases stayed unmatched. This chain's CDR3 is CSARDGGTGSYEQYF. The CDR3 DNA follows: TGCAGTGCTAGAGATGGTGGGACAGGCTCCTACGAGCAGTACTTC.

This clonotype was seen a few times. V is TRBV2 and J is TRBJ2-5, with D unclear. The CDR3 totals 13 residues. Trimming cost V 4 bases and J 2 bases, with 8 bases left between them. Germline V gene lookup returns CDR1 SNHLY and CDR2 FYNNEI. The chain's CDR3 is CASSVNRQETQYF. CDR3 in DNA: TGTGCCAGCAGTGTAAACAGACAAGAGACCCAGTACTTC.

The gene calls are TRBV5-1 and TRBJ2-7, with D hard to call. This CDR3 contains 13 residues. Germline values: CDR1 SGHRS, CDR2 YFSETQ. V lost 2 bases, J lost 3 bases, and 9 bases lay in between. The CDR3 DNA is TGCGCCAGCAGCTTCCAACCTAACTACGAGCAGTACTTC. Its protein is CASSFQPNYEQYF.

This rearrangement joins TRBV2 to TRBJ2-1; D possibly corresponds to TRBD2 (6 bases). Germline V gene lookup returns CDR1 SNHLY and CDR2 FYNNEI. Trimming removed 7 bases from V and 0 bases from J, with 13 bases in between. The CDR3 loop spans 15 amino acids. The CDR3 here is CASTARESSYNEQFF. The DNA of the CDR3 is TGTGCCAGCACCGCCCGGGAGAGCTCCTACAATGAGCAGTTCTTC.

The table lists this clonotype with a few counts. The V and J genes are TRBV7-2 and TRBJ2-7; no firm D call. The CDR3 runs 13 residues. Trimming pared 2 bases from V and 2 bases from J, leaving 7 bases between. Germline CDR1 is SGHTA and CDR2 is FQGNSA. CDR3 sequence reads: CASSLIQTYEQYF. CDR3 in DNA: TGTGCCAGCAGCTTAATCCAGACCTACGAGCAGTACTTC.

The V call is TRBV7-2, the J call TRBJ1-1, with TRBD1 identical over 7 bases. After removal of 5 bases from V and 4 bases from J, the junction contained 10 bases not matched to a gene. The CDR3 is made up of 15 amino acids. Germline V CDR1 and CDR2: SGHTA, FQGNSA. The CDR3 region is CASSQLDRAATEAFF. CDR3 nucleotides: TGTGCCAGCAGCCAACTTGACAGGGCGGCCACTGAAGCTTTCTTT.

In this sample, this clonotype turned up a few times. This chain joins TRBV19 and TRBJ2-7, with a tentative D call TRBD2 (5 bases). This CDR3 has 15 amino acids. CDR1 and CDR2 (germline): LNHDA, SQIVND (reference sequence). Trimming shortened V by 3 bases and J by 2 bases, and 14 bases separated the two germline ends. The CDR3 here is CASSIRRTGAYEQYF. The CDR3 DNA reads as TGTGCCAGTAGTATCCGGAGGACGGGTGCCTACGAGCAGTACTTC.

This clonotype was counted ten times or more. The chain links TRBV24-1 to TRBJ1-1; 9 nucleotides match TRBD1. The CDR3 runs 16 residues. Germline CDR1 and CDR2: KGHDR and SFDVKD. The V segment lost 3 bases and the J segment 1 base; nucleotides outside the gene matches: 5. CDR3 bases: TGTGCCACCAGTGATGCGGGACAGGGAAAGAACACTGAAGCTTTCTTT. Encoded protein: CATSDAGQGKNTEAFF.

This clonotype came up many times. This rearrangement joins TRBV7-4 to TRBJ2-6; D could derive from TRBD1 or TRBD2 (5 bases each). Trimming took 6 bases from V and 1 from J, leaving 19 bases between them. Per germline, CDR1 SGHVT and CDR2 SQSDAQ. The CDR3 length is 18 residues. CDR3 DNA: TGTGCCAGCAGTCTCCCTCGGGACGTCCCTTCTGGGGCCAACGTCCTGACTTTC. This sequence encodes CASSLPRDVPSGANVLTF.

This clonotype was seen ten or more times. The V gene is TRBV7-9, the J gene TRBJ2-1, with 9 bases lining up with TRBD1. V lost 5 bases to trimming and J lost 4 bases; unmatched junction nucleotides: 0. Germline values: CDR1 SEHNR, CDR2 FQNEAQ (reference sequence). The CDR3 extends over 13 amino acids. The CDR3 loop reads CASSGQGYNEQFF. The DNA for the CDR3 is TGTGCCAGCAGCGGACAGGGGTACAATGAGCAGTTCTTC.

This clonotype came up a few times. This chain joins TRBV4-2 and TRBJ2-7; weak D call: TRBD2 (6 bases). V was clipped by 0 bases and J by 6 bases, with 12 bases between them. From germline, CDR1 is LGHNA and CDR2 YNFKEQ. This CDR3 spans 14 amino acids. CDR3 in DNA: TGTGCCAGCAGCCAAGATTTAGCGGCCCTCGAGCAGTACTTC. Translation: CASSQDLAALEQYF.

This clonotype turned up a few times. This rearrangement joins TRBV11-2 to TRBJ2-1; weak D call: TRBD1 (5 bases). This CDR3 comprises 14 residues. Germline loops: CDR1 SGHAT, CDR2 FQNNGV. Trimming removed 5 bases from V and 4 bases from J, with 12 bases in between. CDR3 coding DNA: TGTGCCAGCAGCACCCGACAGCTGTACAATGAGCAGTTCTTC. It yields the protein CASSTRQLYNEQFF.

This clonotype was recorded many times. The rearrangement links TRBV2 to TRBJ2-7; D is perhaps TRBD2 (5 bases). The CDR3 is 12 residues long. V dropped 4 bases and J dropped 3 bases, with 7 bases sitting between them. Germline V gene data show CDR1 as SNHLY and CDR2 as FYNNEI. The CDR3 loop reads CASSGGFYEQYF. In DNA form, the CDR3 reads TGTGCCAGCAGTGGCGGGTTCTACGAGCAGTACTTC.

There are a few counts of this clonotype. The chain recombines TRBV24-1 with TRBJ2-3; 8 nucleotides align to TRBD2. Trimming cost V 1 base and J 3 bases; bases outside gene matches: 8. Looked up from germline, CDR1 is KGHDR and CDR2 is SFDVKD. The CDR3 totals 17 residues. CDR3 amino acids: CATSDFARAGGTDTQYF. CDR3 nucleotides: TGTGCCACCAGTGATTTCGCCCGGGCGGGAGGTACAGATACGCAGTATTTT.

For the CDR3, the DNA is TGCAGCGTTGAAGGTTCGGCTAGCGGGGGGCTCAGCACAGATACGCAGTATTTT. Translating it yields CSVEGSASGGLSTDTQYF. This chain connects TRBV29-1 to TRBJ2-3; TRBD2 aligns across 11 bases. Germline CDR1 is SQVTM and CDR2 is ANQGSEA. CDR3 length equals 18 residues. V lost 1 base to trimming and J lost 0 bases; unmatched junction nucleotides: 9.

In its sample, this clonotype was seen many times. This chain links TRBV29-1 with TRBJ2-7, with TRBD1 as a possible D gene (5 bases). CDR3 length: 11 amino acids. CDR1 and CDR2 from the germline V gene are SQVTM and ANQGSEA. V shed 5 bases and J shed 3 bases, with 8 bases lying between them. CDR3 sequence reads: CSVQQGYEQYF. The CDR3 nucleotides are TGCAGCGTTCAGCAGGGCTACGAGCAGTACTTC.

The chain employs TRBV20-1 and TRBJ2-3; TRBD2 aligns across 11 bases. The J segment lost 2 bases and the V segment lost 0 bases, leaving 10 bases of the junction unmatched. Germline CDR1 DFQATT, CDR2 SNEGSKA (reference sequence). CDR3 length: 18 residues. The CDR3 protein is CSARDQGTSGALTDTQYF. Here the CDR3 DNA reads TGCAGTGCTAGAGATCAGGGGACTAGCGGAGCCCTCACAGATACGCAGTATTTT.

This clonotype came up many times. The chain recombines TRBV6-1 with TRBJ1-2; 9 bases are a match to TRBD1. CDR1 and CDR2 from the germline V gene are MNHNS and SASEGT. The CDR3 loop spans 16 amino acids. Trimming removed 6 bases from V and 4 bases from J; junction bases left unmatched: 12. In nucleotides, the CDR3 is TGTGCCAGCAGGGACAGGGGAGGACCCTCTCTCTATGGCTACACCTTC. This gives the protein CASRDRGGPSLYGYTF.

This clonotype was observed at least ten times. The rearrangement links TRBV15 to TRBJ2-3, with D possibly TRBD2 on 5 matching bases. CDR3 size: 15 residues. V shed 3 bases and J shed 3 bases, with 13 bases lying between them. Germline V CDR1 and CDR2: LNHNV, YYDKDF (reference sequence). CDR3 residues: CATSSPEGGTDTQYF. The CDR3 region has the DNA TGTGCCACCAGCAGTCCGGAAGGAGGTACAGATACGCAGTATTTT.

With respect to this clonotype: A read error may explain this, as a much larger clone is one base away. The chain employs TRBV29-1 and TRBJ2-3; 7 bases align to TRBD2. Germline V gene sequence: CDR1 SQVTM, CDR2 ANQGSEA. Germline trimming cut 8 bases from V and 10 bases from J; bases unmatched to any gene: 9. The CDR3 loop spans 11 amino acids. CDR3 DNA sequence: TGCAGCTCCTTCCGGGAGGATGCGCAGTATTTT. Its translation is CSSFREDAQYF.

The CDR3 coding sequence is TGCGCCAGCAGCTTGACCGGACAGGGGGCTTGGTCCTACGAGCAGTACTTC. Protein sequence: CASSLTGQGAWSYEQYF. The V call is TRBV5-1, the J call TRBJ2-7; 11 nucleotides align to TRBD1. With V trimmed by 1 base and J by 1 base, 7 bases remained unmatched. The germline V gene has CDR1 SGHRS and CDR2 YFSETQ. The CDR3 spans 17 residues.

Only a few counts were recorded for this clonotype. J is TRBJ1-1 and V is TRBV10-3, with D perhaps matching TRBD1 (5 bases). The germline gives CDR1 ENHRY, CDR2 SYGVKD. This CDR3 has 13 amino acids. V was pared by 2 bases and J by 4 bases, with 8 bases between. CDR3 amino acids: CAISEIGTTEAFF. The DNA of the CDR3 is TGTGCCATCAGTGAGATAGGGACCACTGAAGCTTTCTTT.

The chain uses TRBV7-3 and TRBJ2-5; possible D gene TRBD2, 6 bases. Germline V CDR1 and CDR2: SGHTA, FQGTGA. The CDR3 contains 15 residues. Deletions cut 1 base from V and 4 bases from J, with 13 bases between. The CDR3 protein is CASSLNYGAGETQYF. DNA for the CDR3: TGTGCCAGCAGCTTAAATTACGGAGCGGGAGAGACCCAGTACTTC.

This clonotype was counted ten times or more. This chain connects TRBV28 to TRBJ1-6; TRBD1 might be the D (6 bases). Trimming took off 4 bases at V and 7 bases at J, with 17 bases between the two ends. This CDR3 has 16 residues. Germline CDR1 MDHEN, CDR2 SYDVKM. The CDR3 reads CASSYPGGTLNSPLHF. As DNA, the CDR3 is TGTGCCAGCAGTTACCCTGGCGGGACACTCAATTCACCCCTCCACTTT.

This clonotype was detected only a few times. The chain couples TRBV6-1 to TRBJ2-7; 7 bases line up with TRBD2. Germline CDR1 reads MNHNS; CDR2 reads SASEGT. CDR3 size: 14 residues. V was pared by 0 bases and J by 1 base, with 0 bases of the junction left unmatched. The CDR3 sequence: CASSEAGGSYEQYF. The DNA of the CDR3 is TGTGCCAGCAGTGAAGCCGGGGGGTCCTACGAGCAGTACTTC.

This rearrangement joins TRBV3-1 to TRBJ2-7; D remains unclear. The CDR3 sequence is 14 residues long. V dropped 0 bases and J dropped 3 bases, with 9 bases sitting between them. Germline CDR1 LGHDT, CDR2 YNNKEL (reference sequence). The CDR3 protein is CASSQDPKVYEQYF. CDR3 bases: TGTGCCAGCAGCCAAGACCCTAAGGTCTACGAGCAGTACTTC.

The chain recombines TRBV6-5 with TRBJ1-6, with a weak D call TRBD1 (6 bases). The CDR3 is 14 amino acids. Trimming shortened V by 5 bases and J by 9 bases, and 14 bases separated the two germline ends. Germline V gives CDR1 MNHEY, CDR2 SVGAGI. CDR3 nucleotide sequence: TGTGCCAGCAGTCTTACAGGGAATACTTCACCCCTCCACTTT. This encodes CASSLTGNTSPLHF.

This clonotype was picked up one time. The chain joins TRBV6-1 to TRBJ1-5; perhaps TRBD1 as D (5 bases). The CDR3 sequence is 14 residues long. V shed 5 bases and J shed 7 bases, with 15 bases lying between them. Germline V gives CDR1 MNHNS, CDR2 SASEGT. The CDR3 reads CASSQFGSGQPQHF. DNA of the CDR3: TGTGCCAGCAGTCAATTTGGGTCAGGGCAGCCCCAGCATTTT.

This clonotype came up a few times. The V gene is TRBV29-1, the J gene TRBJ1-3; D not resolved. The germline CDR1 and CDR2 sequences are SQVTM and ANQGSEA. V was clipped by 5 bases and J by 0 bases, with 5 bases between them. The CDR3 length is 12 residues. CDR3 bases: TGCAGCGTTACAGTCTCTGGAAACACCATATATTTT. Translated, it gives CSVTVSGNTIYF.

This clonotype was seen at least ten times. CDR3 residues: CSARGDRNYEQYF. The CDR3, as DNA: TGCAGTGCTAGAGGGGACAGAAATTACGAGCAGTACTTC. The chain has TRBV20-1 and TRBJ2-7; 7 bases agree with TRBD1. The CDR3 loop spans 13 amino acids. The J segment lost 4 bases and the V segment lost 1 base, leaving 4 bases of the junction unmatched. The germline V gene encodes CDR1 DFQATT and CDR2 SNEGSKA (reference sequence).